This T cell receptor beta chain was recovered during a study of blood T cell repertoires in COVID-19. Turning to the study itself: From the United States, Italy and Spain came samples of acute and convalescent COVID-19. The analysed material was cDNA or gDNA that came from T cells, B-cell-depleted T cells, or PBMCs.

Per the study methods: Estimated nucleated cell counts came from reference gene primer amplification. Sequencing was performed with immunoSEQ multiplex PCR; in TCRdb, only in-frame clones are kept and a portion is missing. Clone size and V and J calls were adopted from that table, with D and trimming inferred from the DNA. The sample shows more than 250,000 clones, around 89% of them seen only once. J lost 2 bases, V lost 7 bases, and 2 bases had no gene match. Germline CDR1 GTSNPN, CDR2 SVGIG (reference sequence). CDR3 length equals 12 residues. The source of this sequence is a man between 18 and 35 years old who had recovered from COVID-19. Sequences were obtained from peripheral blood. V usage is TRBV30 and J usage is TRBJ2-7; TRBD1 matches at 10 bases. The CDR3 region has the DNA TGTGCCTTAGGACAGGGGGCCTACGAGCAGTACTTC. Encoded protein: CALGQGAYEQYF.